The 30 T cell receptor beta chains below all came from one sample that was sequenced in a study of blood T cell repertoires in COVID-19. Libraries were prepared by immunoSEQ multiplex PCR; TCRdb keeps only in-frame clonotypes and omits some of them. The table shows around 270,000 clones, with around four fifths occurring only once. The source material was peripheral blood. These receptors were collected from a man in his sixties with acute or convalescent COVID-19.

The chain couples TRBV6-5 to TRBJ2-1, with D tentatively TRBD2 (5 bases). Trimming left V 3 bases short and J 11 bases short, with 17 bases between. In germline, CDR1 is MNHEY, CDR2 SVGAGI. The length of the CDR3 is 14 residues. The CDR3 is CASSYSLGVEKQFF. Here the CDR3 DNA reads TGTGCCAGCAGTTATTCTCTCGGGGTTGAGAAGCAGTTCTTC.

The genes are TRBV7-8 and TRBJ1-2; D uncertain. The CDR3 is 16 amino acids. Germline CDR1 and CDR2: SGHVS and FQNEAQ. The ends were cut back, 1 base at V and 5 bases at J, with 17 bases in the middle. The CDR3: CASSLEGGWGTYGYTF. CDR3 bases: TGTGCCAGCAGCTTAGAGGGAGGGTGGGGTACTTATGGCTACACCTTC.

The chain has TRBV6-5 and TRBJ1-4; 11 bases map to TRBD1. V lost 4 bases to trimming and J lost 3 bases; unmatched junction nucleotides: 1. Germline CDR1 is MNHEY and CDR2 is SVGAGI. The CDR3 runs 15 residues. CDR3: CASSLGQGANEKLFF. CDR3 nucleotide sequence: TGTGCCAGCAGTTTGGGACAGGGGGCTAATGAAAAACTGTTTTTT.

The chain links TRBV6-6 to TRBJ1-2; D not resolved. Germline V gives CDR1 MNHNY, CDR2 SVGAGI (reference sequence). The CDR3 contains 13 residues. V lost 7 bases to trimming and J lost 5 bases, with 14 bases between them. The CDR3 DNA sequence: TGTGCCAGCAATACGGGAGGTGAATATGGCTACACCTTC. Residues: CASNTGGEYGYTF.

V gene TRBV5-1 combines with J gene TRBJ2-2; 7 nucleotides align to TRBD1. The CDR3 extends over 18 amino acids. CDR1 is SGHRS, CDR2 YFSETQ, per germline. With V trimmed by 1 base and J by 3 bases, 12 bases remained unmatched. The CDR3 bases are TGCGCCAGCAGCTTGAAGTTCGCGACAGGGATCTACACCGGGGAGCTGTTTTTT. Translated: CASSLKFATGIYTGELFF.

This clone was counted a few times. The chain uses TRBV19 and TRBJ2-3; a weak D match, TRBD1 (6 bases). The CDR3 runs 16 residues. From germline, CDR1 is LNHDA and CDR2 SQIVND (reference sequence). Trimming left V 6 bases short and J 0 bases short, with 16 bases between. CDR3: CASSPRTVPSTDTQYF. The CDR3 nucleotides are TGTGCCAGTAGCCCTCGGACAGTTCCTAGCACAGATACGCAGTATTTT.

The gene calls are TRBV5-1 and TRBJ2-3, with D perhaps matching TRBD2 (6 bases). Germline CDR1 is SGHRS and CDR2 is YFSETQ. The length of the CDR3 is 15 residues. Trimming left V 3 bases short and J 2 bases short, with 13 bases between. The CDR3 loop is CASSSGRGNTDTQYF. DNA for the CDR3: TGCGCCAGCAGCTCTGGTCGCGGGAACACAGATACGCAGTATTTT.

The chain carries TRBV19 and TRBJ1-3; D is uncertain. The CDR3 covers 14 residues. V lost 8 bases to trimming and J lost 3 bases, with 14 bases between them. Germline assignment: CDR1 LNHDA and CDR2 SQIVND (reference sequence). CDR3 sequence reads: CASEWAQGGNTIYF. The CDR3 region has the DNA TGTGCCAGTGAGTGGGCCCAAGGTGGAAACACCATATATTTT. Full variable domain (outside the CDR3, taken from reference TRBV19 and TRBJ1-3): DGGITQSPKYLFRKEGQNVTLSCEQNLNHDAMYWYRQDPGQGLRLIYYSQIVNDFQKGDIAEGYSVSREKKESFPLTVTSAQKNPTAFYLCASEWAQGGNTIYFGEGSWLTVV.

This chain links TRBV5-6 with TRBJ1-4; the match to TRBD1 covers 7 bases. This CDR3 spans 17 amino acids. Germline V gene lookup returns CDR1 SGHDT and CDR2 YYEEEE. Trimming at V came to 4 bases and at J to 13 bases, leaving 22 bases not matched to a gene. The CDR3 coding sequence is TGTGCCAGCAGCCGTAGGAGAACGACAGGGCCCTGGAAGGGACTGTTTTTT. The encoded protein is CASSRRRTTGPWKGLFF.

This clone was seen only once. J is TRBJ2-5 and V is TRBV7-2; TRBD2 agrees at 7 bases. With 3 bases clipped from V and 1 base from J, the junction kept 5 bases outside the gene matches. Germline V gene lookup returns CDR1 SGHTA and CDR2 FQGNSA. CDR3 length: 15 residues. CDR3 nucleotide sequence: TGTGCCAGCAGCTTCGTGGGAGGGGTCCAAGAGACCCAGTACTTC. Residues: CASSFVGGVQETQYF.

The DNA for the CDR3 is TGTGCCAGCAGCCCCACAACCGGGACAGGGTACCTCGGGCAGTACTTC. Amino acid sequence: CASSPTTGTGYLGQYF. J is TRBJ2-7 and V is TRBV9, with 9 bases identical to TRBD1. Germline values: CDR1 SGDLS, CDR2 YYNGEE. V was clipped by 4 bases and J by 9 bases; unmatched bases: 17. The length of the CDR3 is 16 residues.

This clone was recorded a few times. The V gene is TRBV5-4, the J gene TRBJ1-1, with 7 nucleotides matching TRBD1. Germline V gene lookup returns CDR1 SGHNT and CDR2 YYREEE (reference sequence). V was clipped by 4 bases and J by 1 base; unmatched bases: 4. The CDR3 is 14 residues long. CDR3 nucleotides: TGTGCCAGCAGCCGGGGGACAGAGAACACTGAAGCTTTCTTT. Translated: CASSRGTENTEAFF.

CDR3 DNA: TGTGCCAGTAGTATGGGCGGGGCCACTGAAGCTTTCTTT. Amino acid sequence: CASSMGGATEAFF. The chain employs TRBV19 and TRBJ1-1; D may be TRBD1 (5 bases). Germline loops: CDR1 LNHDA, CDR2 SQIVND (reference sequence). The CDR3 has 13 amino acids. The germline V and J ends were trimmed by 3 bases and 4 bases, with 9 bases remaining between them.

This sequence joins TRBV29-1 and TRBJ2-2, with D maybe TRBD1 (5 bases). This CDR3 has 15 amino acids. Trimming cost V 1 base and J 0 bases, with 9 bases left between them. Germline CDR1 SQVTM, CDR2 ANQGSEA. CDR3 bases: TGCAGCGTTGAAGTGGCCAGGGCGAACACCGGGGAGCTGTTTTTT. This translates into CSVEVARANTGELFF.

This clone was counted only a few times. Here the CDR3 DNA reads TGTGCCACCAGTGATTCCGAGAGTCCCATGGCGAACACCGGGGAGCTGTTTTTT. This translates into CATSDSESPMANTGELFF. The chain employs TRBV24-1 and TRBJ2-2; D not certain. There are 18 residues in the CDR3. V lost 2 bases and J 0 bases, leaving 15 bases between the germline ends. Germline assignment: CDR1 KGHDR and CDR2 SFDVKD.

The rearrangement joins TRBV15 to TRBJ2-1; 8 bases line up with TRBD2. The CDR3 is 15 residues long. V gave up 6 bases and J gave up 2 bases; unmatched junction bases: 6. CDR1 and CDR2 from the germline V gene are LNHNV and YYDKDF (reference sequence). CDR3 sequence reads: CATRSSGSAYNEQFF. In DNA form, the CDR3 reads TGTGCCACCAGGTCGAGCGGGAGTGCCTACAATGAGCAGTTCTTC. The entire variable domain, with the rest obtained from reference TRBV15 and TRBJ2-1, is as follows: DAMVIQNPRYQVTQFGKPVTLSCSQTLNHNVMYWYQQKSSQAPKLLFHYYDKDFNNEADTPDNFQSRRPNTSFCFLDIRSPGLGDTAMYLCATRSSGSAYNEQFFGPGTRLTVL.

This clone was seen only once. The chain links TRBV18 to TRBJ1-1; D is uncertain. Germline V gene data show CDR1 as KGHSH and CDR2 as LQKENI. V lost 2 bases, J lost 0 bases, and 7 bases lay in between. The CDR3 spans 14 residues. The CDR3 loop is CASSPLTLNTEAFF. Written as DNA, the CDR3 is TGTGCCAGCTCACCATTGACACTGAACACTGAAGCTTTCTTT.

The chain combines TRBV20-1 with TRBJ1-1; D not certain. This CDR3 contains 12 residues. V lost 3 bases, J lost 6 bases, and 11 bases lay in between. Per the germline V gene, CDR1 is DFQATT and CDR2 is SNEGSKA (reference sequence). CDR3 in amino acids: CSASSSGAEAFF. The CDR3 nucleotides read TGCAGTGCTAGTAGCAGCGGGGCTGAAGCTTTCTTT.

The CDR3 reads CASSLESSRGGTDTQYF. The CDR3, as DNA: TGTGCCAGCAGCTTAGAATCGAGCAGGGGAGGCACAGATACGCAGTATTTT. The genes are TRBV7-6 and TRBJ2-3; TRBD1 is a possible D gene (6 bases). CDR3 length: 17 residues. The germline gives CDR1 SGHVS, CDR2 FNYEAQ. V was cut by 1 base and J by 1 base, with 15 bases left in between.

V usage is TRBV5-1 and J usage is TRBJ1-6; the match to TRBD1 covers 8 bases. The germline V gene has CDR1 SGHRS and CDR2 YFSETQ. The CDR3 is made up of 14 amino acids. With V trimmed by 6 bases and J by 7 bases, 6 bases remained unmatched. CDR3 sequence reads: CASTAGQGNSPLHF. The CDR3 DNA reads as TGCGCCAGCACGGCCGGACAGGGAAATTCACCCCTCCACTTT. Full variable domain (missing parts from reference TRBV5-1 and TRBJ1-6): KAGVTQTPRYLIKTRGQQVTLSCSPISGHRSVSWYQQTPGQGLQFLFEYFSETQRNKGNFPGRFSGRQFSNSRSEMNVSTLELGDSALYLCASTAGQGNSPLHFGNGTRLTVT.

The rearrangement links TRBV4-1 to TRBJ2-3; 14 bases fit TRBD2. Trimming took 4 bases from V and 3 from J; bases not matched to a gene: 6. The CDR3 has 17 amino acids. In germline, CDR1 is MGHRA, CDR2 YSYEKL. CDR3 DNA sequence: TGCGCCAGCAGCCCTACCGGACTAGCGGGGGGTACAGATACGCAGTATTTT. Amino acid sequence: CASSPTGLAGGTDTQYF.

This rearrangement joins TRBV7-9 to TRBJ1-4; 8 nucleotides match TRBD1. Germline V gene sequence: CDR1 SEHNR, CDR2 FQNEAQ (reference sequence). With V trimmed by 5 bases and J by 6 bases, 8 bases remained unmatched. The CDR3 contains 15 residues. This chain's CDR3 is CASSLPRGRDEKLFF. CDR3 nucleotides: TGTGCCAGCAGCCTACCCAGGGGGCGAGATGAAAAACTGTTTTTT.

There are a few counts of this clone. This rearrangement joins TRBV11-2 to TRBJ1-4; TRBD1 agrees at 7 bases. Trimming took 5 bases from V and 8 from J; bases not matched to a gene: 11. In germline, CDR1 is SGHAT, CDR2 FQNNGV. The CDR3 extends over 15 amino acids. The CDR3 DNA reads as TGTGCCAGCAGCCCGGGACAGCTCAGAAGGGAAAAACTGTTTTTT. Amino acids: CASSPGQLRREKLFF.

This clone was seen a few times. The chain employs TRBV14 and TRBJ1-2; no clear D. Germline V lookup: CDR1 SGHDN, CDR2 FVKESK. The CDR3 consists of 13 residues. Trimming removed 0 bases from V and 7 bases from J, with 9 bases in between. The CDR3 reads CASSQDRGLGYTF. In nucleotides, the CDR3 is TGTGCCAGCAGCCAAGATCGAGGGCTTGGCTACACCTTC.

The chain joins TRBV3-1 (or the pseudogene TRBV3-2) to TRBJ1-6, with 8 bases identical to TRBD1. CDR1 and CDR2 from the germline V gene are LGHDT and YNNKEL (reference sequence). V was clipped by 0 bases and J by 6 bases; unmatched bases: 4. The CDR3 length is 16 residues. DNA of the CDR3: TGTGCCAGCAGCCAAGATCGGACAGGGCGTAATTCACCCCTCCACTTT. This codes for CASSQDRTGRNSPLHF.

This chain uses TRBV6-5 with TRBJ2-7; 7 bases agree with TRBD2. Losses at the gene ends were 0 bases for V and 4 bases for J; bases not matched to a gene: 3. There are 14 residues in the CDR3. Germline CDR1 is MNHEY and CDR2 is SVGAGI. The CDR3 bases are TGTGCCAGCAGTTACTCGGGAGGGCATTACGAGCAGTACTTC. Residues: CASSYSGGHYEQYF.

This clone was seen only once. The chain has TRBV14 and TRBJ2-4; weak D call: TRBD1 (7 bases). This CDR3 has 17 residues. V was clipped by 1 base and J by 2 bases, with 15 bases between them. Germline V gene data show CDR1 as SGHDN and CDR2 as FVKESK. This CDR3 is CASSQGVRGASKNIQYF. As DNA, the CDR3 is TGTGCCAGCAGCCAAGGTGTCAGGGGGGCCTCCAAAAACATTCAGTACTTC.

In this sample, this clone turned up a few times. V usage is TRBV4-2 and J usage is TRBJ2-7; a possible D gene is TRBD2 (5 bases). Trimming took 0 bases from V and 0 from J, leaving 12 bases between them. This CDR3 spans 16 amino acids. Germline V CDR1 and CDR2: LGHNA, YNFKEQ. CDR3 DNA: TGTGCCAGCAGCCAAGATCCACAAAGCGGCTCCTACGAGCAGTACTTC. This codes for CASSQDPQSGSYEQYF.

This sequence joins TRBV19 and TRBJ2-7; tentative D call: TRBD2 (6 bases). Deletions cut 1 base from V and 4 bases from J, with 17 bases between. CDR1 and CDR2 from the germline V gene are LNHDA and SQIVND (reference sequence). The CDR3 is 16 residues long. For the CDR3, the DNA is TGTGCCAGTAGTATAGGGGCGGGCGCGGGACCTTACGAGCAGTACTTC. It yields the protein CASSIGAGAGPYEQYF.

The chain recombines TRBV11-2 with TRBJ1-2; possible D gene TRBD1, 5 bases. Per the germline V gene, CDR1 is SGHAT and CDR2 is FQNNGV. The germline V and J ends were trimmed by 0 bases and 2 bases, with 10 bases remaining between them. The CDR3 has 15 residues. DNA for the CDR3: TGTGCCAGCAGCTTAGACGCAGGGCGCAACTATGGCTACACCTTC. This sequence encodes CASSLDAGRNYGYTF.